This T cell receptor (beta chain) comes out of a study of T-cell reconstitution after alpha-beta-depleted transplantation in children. Findings of the study overall: Several hundred rapidly expanded clones from non-depleted graft cells reportedly supplied alpha-beta T cells about two months post-transplant. One year post-transplant, T-cell counts and diversity were largely derived from T cells produced anew.

Trimming pared 8 bases from V and 12 bases from J, leaving 22 bases between. The CDR3 is 13 amino acids. As it was prepared, the TCRbeta library received unique molecular identifiers. TCRdb reanalysed the PCR reads using MiXCR and keeps one entry per CDR3 protein. The sample yields hundreds of thousands of distinct CDR3 sequences, around 12% seen once. A word on this clonotype: The antigen is undetermined. This sequence may be a read error, since a much larger clone differs from it by one base.

This clonotype originated in a girl aged 2-10 years with congenital amegakaryocytic thrombocytopenia, due to receive a stem cell transplant. J is TRBJ1-2 and V is TRBV12-3 or TRBV12-4; D perhaps matches TRBD1 (6 bases). The source was PBMCs, collected before TCRalphabeta/CD19-depleted stem cell transplant. The CDR3 bases are TGTGCCAGCTATGTAAGGGGGGTGAGCGGCGACACCTTC. Its translation: CASYVRGVSGDTF.